One and the same sample provided the 24 T cell receptor beta chains below, sequenced in a study of PD-1 blockade in classical Hodgkin lymphoma. Sequencing used immunoSEQ multiplex PCR; TCRdb keeps in-frame clones, though not all of them. The sample includes some 95,000 clones, just over 90% of them seen just once. Time point denoted: cycle 4 day 1 (C4D1), after more than five weeks of nivolumab. Brentuximab vedotin exposure varied, and every patient relapsed after autologous stem cell transplantation. Specimen: peripheral blood mononuclear cells (PBMCs), collected before the fourth cycle of nivolumab. These receptors all stem from a human donor with classical Hodgkin lymphoma.

The chain combines TRBV30 with TRBJ1-6; TRBD1 is a possible D gene (5 bases). Trimming pared 0 bases from V and 10 bases from J, leaving 16 bases between. CDR1 and CDR2 from the germline V gene are GTSNPN and SVGIG (reference sequence). This CDR3 region has 15 residues. CDR3 sequence reads: CAWSVGQGWRSPLHF. As DNA, the CDR3 is TGTGCCTGGAGTGTAGGGCAGGGATGGAGATCACCCCTCCACTTT.

The V and J genes are TRBV27 and TRBJ2-1; D call uncertain. Germline loops: CDR1 MNHEY, CDR2 SMNVEV (reference sequence). The CDR3 runs to 13 residues. The V end was cut by 2 bases, the J end by 7 bases, with 9 bases between. CDR3 bases: TGTGCCAGCAGTTTAGGCAGTTGGAATGAGCAGTTCTTC. This encodes CASSLGSWNEQFF.

This chain connects TRBV9 to TRBJ1-6; D is unclear. This CDR3 region has 12 residues. The V gene's germline CDR1 is SGDLS and CDR2 YYNGEE. V lost 0 bases and J lost 9, with 4 bases in between. CDR3 DNA sequence: TGTGCCAGCAGCGTAGTAGGTTCACCCCTCCACTTT. Encoded protein: CASSVVGSPLHF. The complete variable domain, with remaining parts taken from reference TRBV9 and TRBJ1-6, reads DSGVTQTPKHLITATGQRVTLRCSPRSGDLSVYWYQQSLDQGLQFLIQYYNGEERAKGNILERFSAQQFPDLHSELNLSSLELGDSALYFCASSVVGSPLHFGNGTRLTVT.

There are a few counts of this clone. The V gene is TRBV19, the J gene TRBJ1-5, with D perhaps TRBD1 (6 bases). V lost 5 bases and J lost 0, with 11 bases in between. The CDR3 is made up of 15 amino acids. Germline assignment: CDR1 LNHDA and CDR2 SQIVND (reference sequence). CDR3 amino acids: CASSQTGLSNQPQHF. Written as DNA, the CDR3 is TGTGCCAGTAGTCAGACAGGACTTAGCAATCAGCCCCAGCATTTT.

This chain links TRBV30 with TRBJ1-2; a possible D gene is TRBD1 (6 bases). This CDR3 contains 13 residues. The V gene's germline CDR1 is GTSNPN and CDR2 SVGIG (reference sequence). V was shortened by 0 bases and J by 3 bases, with 8 bases between the two germline ends. This CDR3 reads CAWSVGGDYGYTF. CDR3 bases: TGTGCCTGGAGTGTAGGGGGAGACTATGGCTACACCTTC.

The chain joins TRBV6-6 to TRBJ1-1; 8 bases match TRBD1. Germline V gives CDR1 MNHNY, CDR2 SVGAGI (reference sequence). The CDR3 loop spans 15 amino acids. After removal of 6 bases from V and 3 bases from J, the junction contained 9 bases not matched to a gene. DNA of the CDR3: TGTGCCAGCAGGCCCCTGGACAGGGAGGACACTGAAGCTTTCTTT. Translating gives CASRPLDREDTEAFF.

The chain carries TRBV7-2 and TRBJ2-7, with TRBD2 identical over 9 bases. Unmatched junction bases numbered 9, after V lost 6 bases and J lost 3 bases. This CDR3 region has 15 residues. The germline CDR1 and CDR2 sequences are SGHTA and FQGNSA. The CDR3 DNA follows: TGTGCCAGCAGGTACGGCGGACTAGCGCTCTACGAGCAGTACTTC. It codes for CASRYGGLALYEQYF.

The chain recombines TRBV7-6 with TRBJ2-3; TRBD1 matches 8 bases. This CDR3 contains 19 residues. Unmatched junction bases numbered 18, after V lost 3 bases and J lost 4 bases. Germline loops: CDR1 SGHVS, CDR2 FNYEAQ. CDR3 residues: CASSLAWRARQGIADTQYF. CDR3 coding DNA: TGTGCCAGCAGCTTGGCGTGGCGGGCGAGACAGGGGATAGCAGATACGCAGTATTTT.

This clone turned up a few times. V and J are TRBV6-4 and TRBJ2-6, with D perhaps matching TRBD1 (6 bases). The CDR3 sequence is 16 residues long. V was trimmed by 0 bases and J by 0 bases, leaving 6 bases between them. Germline V gives CDR1 MRHNA, CDR2 SNTAGT. This CDR3 reads CASSDSDSSGANVLTF. CDR3 sequence (DNA): TGTGCCAGCAGTGACTCGGACAGCTCTGGGGCCAACGTCCTGACTTTC.

The chain uses TRBV29-1 and TRBJ1-3, with D maybe TRBD1 (6 bases). This CDR3 spans 20 amino acids. Looked up from germline, CDR1 is SQVTM and CDR2 is ANQGSEA. Trimming removed 3 bases at V and 2 bases at J, with 29 bases between. The CDR3 DNA follows: TGCAGCGTTGACCTCGGGGTCGGACGGGGGCGGGGGAACGCTGGAAACACCATATATTTT. Translation gives CSVDLGVGRGRGNAGNTIYF.

J is TRBJ1-2 and V is TRBV27; 7 bases map to TRBD1. The CDR3 covers 14 residues. V lost 2 bases, J lost 5 bases, and 5 bases stayed unmatched. Germline V lookup: CDR1 MNHEY, CDR2 SMNVEV (reference sequence). In nucleotides, the CDR3 is TGTGCCAGCAGTTTAACCAGGGGGGAGTATGGCTACACCTTC. It specifies CASSLTRGEYGYTF.

V usage is TRBV2 and J usage is TRBJ2-3; a weak D match, TRBD2 (5 bases). CDR1 is SNHLY, CDR2 FYNNEI, per germline. This CDR3 comprises 16 residues. The ends were cut back, 5 bases at V and 2 bases at J, with 17 bases in the middle. CDR3 protein: CASSLTRGRPTDTQYF. CDR3 nucleotides: TGTGCCAGCAGTTTAACTAGAGGACGACCCACAGATACGCAGTATTTT.

The J gene is TRBJ1-6, the V gene TRBV6-1, with D perhaps matching TRBD1 (5 bases). The CDR3 length is 15 residues. V lost 3 bases to trimming and J lost 9 bases, with 15 bases between them. Germline V gene sequence: CDR1 MNHNS, CDR2 SASEGT. CDR3 sequence reads: CASSEPLGGGSPLHF. The CDR3 DNA reads TGTGCCAGCAGTGAGCCTCTCGGGGGTGGTTCACCCCTCCACTTT.

The chain couples TRBV5-1 to TRBJ2-7, with 7 bases fitting TRBD1. The V and J ends lost 4 bases and 4 bases, in that order; junction bases with no gene match: 8. This CDR3 comprises 14 residues. Per germline, CDR1 SGHRS and CDR2 YFSETQ. CDR3 loop: CASSPPGQSYEQYF. The CDR3, as DNA: TGCGCCAGCAGCCCACCGGGACAGTCTTACGAGCAGTACTTC.

By share of the sample, this clone is medium-sized (0.01 to 0.1%). CDR3 sequence (DNA): TGTGCCAGCAAAGAGGGGAGCTCCTACAATGAGCAGTTCTTC. Its protein is CASKEGSSYNEQFF. The chain is built from TRBV5-6 and TRBJ2-1; either TRBD1 or TRBD2 may supply D (5 bases each). The length of the CDR3 is 14 residues. V was cut by 6 bases and J by 0 bases, with 10 bases left in between. Germline assignment: CDR1 SGHDT and CDR2 YYEEEE.

The chain employs TRBV7-9 and TRBJ2-1; 10 nucleotides agree with TRBD2. Germline CDR1 SEHNR, CDR2 FQNEAQ (reference sequence). CDR3 length: 14 amino acids. J lost 5 bases, V lost 6 bases, and 4 bases had no gene match. Here the CDR3 reads CASRNSGGNNEQFF. The CDR3 coding sequence is TGTGCCAGCAGAAATAGCGGGGGGAACAATGAGCAGTTCTTC.

This clone was seen a handful of times. The chain links TRBV27 to TRBJ1-1, with D tentatively TRBD1 (5 bases). Germline CDR1 MNHEY, CDR2 SMNVEV (reference sequence). The CDR3 contains 14 residues. V was trimmed by 3 bases and J by 4 bases, leaving 12 bases between them. CDR3 region: CASSFSGGSTEAFF. The CDR3 DNA reads as TGTGCCAGCAGTTTCTCGGGGGGGAGCACTGAAGCTTTCTTT.

The rearrangement joins TRBV9 to TRBJ2-1, with 13 positions matching TRBD2. Trimming took 3 bases from V and 7 from J; bases not matched to a gene: 4. Germline V CDR1 and CDR2: SGDLS, YYNGEE. CDR3 length: 15 amino acids. Here the CDR3 DNA reads TGTGCCAGCAGCGCAGGGACTAGCGGGGCTAATGAGCAGTTCTTC. This translates into CASSAGTSGANEQFF.

The gene calls are TRBV9 and TRBJ2-5, with D perhaps assigned TRBD1 or TRBD2 (6 bases each). Germline CDR1 is SGDLS and CDR2 is YYNGEE. The CDR3 consists of 15 residues. V lost 4 bases and J lost 5, with 18 bases in between. The CDR3 bases are TGTGCCAGCAGCCCGAGCGGTCTAGGGGGGGAGACCCAGTACTTC. The encoded protein is CASSPSGLGGETQYF.

The chain carries TRBV19 and TRBJ2-1; maybe TRBD1 (5 bases). This CDR3 has 14 residues. Germline CDR1 LNHDA, CDR2 SQIVND (reference sequence). Between the trimmed V and J ends, which lost 3 bases and 3 bases, there was a span of 9 bases. CDR3 nucleotide sequence: TGTGCCAGTAGTATGTGGGGCCACTACAATGAGCAGTTCTTC. Encoded protein: CASSMWGHYNEQFF.

The chain employs TRBV2 and TRBJ2-3, with D possibly TRBD2 on 5 matching bases. In germline, CDR1 is SNHLY, CDR2 FYNNEI. V was clipped by 1 base and J by 0 bases, with 14 bases between them. CDR3 length equals 17 residues. This CDR3 reads CASSEGPSMTSTDTQYF. The CDR3 DNA follows: TGTGCCAGCAGTGAAGGCCCTAGCATGACTAGCACAGATACGCAGTATTTT.

The chain employs TRBV2 and TRBJ2-3; 8 bases are a match to TRBD1. The CDR3 is made up of 16 amino acids. Germline CDR1 and CDR2: SNHLY and FYNNEI. V lost 6 bases and J lost 0; bases outside the gene matches: 8. CDR3 DNA sequence: TGTGCCAGCAGCCCCAGGACAGGGTCTAGCACAGATACGCAGTATTTT. Translating it yields CASSPRTGSSTDTQYF.

The J gene is TRBJ1-2, the V gene TRBV19; D possibly corresponds to TRBD1 (5 bases). The CDR3 extends over 13 amino acids. Between the trimmed V and J ends, which lost 10 bases and 4 bases, there was a span of 16 bases. Per the germline V gene, CDR1 is LNHDA and CDR2 is SQIVND (reference sequence). The CDR3 loop reads CATSVGDGYGYTF. The CDR3 DNA follows: TGTGCCACCTCCGTCGGGGACGGCTATGGCTACACCTTC.

This chain connects TRBV7-3 to TRBJ2-3; D unclear. This CDR3 has 13 residues. Germline CDR1 reads SGHTA; CDR2 reads FQGTGA. With 2 bases removed from V and 3 bases from J, the gap between germline ends came to 6 bases. Written as DNA, the CDR3 is TGTGCCAGCAGCTTATTTTTTACAGATACGCAGTATTTT. This sequence encodes CASSLFFTDTQYF.